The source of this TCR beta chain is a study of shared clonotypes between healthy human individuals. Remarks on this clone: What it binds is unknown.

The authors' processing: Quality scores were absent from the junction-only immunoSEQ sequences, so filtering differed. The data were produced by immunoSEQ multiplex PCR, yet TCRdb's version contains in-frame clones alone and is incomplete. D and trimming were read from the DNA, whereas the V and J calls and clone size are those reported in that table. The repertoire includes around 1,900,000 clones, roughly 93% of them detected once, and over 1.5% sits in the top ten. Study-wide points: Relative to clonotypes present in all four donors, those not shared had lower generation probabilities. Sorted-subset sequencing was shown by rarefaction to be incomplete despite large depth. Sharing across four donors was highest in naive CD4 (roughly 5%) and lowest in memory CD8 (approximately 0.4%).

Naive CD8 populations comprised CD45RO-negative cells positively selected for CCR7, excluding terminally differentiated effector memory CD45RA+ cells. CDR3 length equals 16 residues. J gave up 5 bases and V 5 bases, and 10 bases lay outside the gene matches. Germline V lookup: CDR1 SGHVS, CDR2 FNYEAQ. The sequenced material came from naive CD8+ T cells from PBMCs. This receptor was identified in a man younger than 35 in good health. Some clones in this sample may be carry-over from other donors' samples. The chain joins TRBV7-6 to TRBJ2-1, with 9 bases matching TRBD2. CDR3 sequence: CASSADLLAGHNEQFF. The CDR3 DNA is TGTGCCAGCAGCGCCGACCTCCTAGCGGGGCACAATGAGCAGTTCTTC.